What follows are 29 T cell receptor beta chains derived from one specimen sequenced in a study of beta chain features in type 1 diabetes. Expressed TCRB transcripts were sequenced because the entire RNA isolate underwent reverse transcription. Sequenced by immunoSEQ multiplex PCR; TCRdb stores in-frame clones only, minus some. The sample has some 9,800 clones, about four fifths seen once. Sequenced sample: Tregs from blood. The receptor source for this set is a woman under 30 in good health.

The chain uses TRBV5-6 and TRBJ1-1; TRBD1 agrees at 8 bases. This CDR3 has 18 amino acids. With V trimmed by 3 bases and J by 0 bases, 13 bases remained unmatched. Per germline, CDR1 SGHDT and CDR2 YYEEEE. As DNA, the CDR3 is TGTGCCAGCAGCTGGGGGGCAGGGGGCGGAACGATGAACACTGAAGCTTTCTTT. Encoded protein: CASSWGAGGGTMNTEAFF.

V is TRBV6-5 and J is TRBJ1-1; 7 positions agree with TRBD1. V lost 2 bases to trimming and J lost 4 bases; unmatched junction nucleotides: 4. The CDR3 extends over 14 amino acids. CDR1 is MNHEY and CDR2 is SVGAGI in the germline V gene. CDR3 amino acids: CASSYVAGGTEAFF. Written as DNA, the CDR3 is TGTGCCAGCAGTTACGTGGCAGGGGGCACTGAAGCTTTCTTT.

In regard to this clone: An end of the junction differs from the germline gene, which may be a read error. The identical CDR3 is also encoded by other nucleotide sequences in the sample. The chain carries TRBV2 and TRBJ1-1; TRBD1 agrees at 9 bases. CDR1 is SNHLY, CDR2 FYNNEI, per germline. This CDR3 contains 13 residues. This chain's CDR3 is CASERDRDTEAFF. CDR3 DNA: TGTGCCAGCGAGCGGGACAGGGACACTGAAGCCTTCTTT.

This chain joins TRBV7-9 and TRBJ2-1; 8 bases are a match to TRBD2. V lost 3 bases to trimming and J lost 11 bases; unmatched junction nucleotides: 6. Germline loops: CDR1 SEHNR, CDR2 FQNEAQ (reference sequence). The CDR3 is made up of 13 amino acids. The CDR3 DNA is TGTGCCAGCAGCTTCTCTAGCGGGCCTAAGCAGTTCTTC. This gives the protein CASSFSSGPKQFF.

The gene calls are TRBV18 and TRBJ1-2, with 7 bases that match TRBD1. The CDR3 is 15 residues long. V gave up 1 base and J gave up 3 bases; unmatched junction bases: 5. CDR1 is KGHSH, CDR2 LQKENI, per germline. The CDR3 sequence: CASSPQGAPYYGYTF. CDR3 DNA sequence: TGTGCCAGCTCACCACAGGGGGCCCCCTACTATGGCTACACCTTC.

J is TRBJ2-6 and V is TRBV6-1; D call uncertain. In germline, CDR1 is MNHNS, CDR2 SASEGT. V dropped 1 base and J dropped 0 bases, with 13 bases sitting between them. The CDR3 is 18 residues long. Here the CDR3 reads CASSEGNVLGSGANVLTF. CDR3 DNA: TGTGCCAGCAGTGAAGGCAACGTTCTCGGCTCTGGGGCCAACGTCCTGACTTTC.

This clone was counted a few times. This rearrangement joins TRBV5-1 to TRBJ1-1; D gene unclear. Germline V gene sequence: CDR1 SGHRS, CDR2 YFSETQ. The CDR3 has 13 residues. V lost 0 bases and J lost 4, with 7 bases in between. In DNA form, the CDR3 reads TGCGCCAGCAGCTTGGTTACGGGCACTGAAGCTTTCTTT. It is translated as CASSLVTGTEAFF.

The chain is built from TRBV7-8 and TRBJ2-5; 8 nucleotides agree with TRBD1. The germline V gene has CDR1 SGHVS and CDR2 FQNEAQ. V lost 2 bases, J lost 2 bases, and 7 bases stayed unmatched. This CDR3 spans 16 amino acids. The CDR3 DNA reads TGTGCCAGCAGCTTAAGGACAGGGCCGCCACAAGAGACCCAGTACTTC. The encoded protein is CASSLRTGPPQETQYF.

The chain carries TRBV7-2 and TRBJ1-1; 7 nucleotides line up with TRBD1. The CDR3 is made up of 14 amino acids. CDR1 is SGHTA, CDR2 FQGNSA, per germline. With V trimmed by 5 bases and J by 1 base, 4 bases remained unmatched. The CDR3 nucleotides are TGTGCCAGCAGCCGACAGGGAACGAACACTGAAGCTTTCTTT. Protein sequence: CASSRQGTNTEAFF.

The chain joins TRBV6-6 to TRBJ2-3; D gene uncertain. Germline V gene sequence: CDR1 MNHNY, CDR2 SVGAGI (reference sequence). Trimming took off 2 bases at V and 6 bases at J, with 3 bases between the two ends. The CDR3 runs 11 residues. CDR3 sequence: CASSYQDTQYF. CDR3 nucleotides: TGTGCCAGCAGTTACCAGGATACGCAGTATTTT.

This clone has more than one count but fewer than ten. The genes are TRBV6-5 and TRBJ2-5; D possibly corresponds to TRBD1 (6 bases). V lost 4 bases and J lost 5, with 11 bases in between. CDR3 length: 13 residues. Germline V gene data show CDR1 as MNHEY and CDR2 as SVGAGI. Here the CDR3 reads CASSSQGRETQYF. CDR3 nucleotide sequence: TGTGCCAGCAGTTCACAGGGCCGGGAGACCCAGTACTTC.

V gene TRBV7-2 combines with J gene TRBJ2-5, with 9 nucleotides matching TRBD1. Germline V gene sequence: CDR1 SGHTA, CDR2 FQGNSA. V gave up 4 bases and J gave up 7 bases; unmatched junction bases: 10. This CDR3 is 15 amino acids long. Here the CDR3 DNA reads TGTGCCAGCAGCTCAAACAGGGGGCGTTATGGGACCCAGTACTTC. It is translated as CASSSNRGRYGTQYF.

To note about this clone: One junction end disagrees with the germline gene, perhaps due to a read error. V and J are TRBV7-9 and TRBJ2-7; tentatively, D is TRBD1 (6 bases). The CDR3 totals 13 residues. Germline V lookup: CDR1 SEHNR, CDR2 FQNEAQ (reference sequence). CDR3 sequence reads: CTSSLRDNYEQYF. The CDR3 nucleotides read TGTACCAGCAGCTTAAGGGACAACTACGAGCAGTACTTC.

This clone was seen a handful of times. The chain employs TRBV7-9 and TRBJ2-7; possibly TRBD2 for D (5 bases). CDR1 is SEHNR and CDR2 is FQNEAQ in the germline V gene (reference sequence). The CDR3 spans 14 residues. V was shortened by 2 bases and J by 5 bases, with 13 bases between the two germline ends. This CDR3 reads CASSLTVLSDEQYF. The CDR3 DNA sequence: TGTGCCAGCAGCTTAACCGTACTTAGCGACGAGCAGTACTTC.

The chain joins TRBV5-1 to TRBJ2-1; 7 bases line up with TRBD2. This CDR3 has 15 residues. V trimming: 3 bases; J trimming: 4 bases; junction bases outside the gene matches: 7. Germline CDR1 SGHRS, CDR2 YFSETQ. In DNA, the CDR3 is TGCGCCAGCAGCTCCTCTAGCGGAATATACAATGAGCAGTTCTTC. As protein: CASSSSSGIYNEQFF.

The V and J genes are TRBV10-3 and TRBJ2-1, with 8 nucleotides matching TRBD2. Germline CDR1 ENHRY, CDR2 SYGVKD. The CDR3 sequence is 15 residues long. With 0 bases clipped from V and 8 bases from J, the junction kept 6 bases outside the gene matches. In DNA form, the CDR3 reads TGTGCCATCAGTGAGTCCGGGACTAGTGGCCATGAGCAGTTCTTC. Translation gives CAISESGTSGHEQFF.

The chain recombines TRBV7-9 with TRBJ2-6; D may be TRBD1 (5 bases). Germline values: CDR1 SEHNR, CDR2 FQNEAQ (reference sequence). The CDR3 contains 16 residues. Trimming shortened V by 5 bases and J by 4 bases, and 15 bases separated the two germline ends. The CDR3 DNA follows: TGTGCCAGCAGCGGGGCCGTGGTGTTAGGGGCCAACGTCCTGACTTTC. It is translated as CASSGAVVLGANVLTF. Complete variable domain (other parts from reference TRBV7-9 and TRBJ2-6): DTGVSQNPRHKITKRGQNVTFRCDPISEHNRLYWYRQTLGQGPEFLTYFQNEAQLEKSRLLSDRFSAERPKGSFSTLEIQRTEQGDSAMYLCASSGAVVLGANVLTFGAGSRLTVL.

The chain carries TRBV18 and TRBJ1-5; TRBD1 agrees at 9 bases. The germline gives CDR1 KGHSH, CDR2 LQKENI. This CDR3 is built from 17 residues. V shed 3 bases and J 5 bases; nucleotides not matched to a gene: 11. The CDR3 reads CASSPQLGQGIYQPQHF. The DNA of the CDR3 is TGTGCCAGCTCACCCCAACTTGGACAGGGGATCTATCAGCCCCAGCATTTT.

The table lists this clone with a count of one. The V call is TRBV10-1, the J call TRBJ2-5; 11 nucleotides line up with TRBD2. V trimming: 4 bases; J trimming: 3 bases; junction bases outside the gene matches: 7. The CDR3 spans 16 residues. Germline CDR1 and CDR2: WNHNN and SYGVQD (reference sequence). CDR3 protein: CASSASLAGEEETQYF. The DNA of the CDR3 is TGCGCCAGCAGTGCCTCACTAGCGGGAGAGGAAGAGACCCAGTACTTC.

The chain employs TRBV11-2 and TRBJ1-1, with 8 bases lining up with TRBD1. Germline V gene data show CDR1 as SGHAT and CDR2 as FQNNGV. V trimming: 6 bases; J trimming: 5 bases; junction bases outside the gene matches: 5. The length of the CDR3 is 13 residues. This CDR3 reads CASRYRGRTEAFF. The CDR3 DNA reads TGTGCCAGCAGGTACAGGGGGAGGACTGAAGCTTTCTTT.

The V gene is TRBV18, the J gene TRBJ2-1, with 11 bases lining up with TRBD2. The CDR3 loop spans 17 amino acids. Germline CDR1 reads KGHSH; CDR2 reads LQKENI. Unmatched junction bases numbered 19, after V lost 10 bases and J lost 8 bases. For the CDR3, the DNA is TGTGCCACTCAACCAGGGCTAGCGGGAGGAGTTATCCATGAGCAGTTCTTC. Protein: CATQPGLAGGVIHEQFF.

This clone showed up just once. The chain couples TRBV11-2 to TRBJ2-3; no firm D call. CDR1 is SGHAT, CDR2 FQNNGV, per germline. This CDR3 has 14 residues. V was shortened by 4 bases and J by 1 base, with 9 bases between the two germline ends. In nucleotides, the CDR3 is TGTGCCAGCAGCTCCCACCGGGGCACAGATACGCAGTATTTT. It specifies CASSSHRGTDTQYF.

The DNA for the CDR3 is TGCAGCGTTTACAGGGGGAGCAATGAGCAGTTCTTC. Its protein product is CSVYRGSNEQFF. This chain uses TRBV29-1 with TRBJ2-1, with TRBD1 matching 8 bases. V gave up 5 bases and J gave up 6 bases; unmatched junction bases: 3. This CDR3 has 12 residues. CDR1 and CDR2 (germline): SQVTM, ANQGSEA.

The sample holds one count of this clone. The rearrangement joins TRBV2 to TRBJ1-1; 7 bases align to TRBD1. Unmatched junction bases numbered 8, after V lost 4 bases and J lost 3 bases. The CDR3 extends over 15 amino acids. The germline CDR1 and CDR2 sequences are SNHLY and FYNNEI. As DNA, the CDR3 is TGTGCCAGCAGTGTACAGGGGAGCGGTCACACTGAAGCTTTCTTT. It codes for CASSVQGSGHTEAFF.

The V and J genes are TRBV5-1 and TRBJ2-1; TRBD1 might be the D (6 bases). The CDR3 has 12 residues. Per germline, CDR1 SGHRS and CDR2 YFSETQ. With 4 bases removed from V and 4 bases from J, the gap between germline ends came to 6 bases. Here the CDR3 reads CASSRGYNEQFF. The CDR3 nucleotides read TGCGCCAGCAGCAGGGGGTACAATGAGCAGTTCTTC.

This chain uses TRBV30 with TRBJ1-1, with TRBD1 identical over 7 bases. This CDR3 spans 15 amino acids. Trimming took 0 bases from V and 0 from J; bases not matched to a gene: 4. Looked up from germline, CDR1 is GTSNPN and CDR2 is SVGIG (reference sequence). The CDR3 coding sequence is TGTGCCTGGAGTGTACTACAGGGGATGAACACTGAAGCTTTCTTT. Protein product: CAWSVLQGMNTEAFF. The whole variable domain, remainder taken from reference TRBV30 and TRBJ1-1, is SQTIHQWPATLVQPVGSPLSLECTVEGTSNPNLYWYRQAAGRGLQLLFYSVGIGQISSEVPQNLSASRPQDRQFILSSKKLLLSDSGFYLCAWSVLQGMNTEAFFGQGTRLTVV.

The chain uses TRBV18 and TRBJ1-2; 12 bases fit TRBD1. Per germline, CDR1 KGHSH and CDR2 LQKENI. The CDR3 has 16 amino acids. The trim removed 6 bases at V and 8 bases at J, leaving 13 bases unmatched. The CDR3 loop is CASSRDRGRSNLGYTF. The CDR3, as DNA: TGTGCCAGCTCCCGGGACAGGGGGCGATCTAATTTGGGCTACACCTTC.

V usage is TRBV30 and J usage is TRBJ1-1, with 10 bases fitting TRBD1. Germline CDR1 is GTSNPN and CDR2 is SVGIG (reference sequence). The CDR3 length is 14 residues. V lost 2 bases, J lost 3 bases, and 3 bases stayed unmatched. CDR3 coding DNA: TGTGCCTGGAGTCGACAGGGGGCACACACTGAAGCTTTCTTT. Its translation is CAWSRQGAHTEAFF. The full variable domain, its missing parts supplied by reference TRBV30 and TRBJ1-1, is SQTIHQWPATLVQPVGSPLSLECTVEGTSNPNLYWYRQAAGRGLQLLFYSVGIGQISSEVPQNLSASRPQDRQFILSSKKLLLSDSGFYLCAWSRQGAHTEAFFGQGTRLTVV.

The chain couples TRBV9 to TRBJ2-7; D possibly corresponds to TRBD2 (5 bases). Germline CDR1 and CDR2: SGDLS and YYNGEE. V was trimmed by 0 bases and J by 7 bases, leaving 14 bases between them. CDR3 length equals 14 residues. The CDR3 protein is CASSVEALRGEQYF. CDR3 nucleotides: TGTGCCAGCAGCGTAGAAGCCCTCCGAGGGGAGCAGTACTTC.